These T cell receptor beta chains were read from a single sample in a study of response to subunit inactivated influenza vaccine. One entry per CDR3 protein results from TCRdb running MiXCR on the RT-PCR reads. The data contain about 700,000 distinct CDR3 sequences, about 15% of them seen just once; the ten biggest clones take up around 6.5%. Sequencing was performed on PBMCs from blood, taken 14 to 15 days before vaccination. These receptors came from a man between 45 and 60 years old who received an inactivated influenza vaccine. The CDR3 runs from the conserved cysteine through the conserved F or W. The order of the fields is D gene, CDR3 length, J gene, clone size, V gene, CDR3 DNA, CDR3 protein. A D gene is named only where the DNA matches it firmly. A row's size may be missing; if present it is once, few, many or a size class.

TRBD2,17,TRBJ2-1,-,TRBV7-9,TGTGCCACCTTTTGGGCGGGGGGCGAATTGTGGAGCAATGAGCAGTTCTTC,CATFWAGGELWSNEQFF
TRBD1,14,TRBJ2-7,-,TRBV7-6,TGTGCCAGCAGCCCAGGGGGCAGGACCTACGAGCAGTACTTC,CASSPGGRTYEQYF
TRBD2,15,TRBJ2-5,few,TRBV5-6,TGTGCCAGCAGCCGCACTAGCGGGGCCCAAGAGACCCAGTACTTC,CASSRTSGAQETQYF
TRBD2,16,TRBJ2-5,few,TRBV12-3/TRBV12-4,TGTGCCAGCAGTGGAACGAGCGGGAGAACCCAAGAGACCCAGTACTTC,CASSGTSGRTQETQYF
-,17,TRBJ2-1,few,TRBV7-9,TGTGCCAGCAGCGAAAGTAGGGGGGGGAGCTCCTACAATGAGCAGTTCTTC,CASSESRGGSSYNEQFF
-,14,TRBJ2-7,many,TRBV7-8,TGTGCCAGCAGCTTAGCCCCCAGGGGCTACGAGCAGTACTTC,CASSLAPRGYEQYF
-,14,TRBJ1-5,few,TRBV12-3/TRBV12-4,TGTGCCAGCAGTTTTGCAGAGAGCAATCAGCCCCAGCATTTT,CASSFAESNQPQHF
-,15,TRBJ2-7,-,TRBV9,TGTGCCAGCAGCGTAGGCGACCTCGAGACCTACGAGCAGTACTTC,CASSVGDLETYEQYF
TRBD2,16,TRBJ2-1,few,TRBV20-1,TGCAGTGCTAGTTCTTTCGGCCGGGGGGCCTACAATGAGCAGTTCTTC,CSASSFGRGAYNEQFF
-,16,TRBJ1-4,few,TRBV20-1,TGCAGTGCTAGAGGGCAGGGGAAGGCGGGCAATGAAAAACTGTTTTTT,CSARGQGKAGNEKLFF
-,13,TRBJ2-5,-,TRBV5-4,TGTGCCAGCAGCTTGGAGAAGAGGGGGACCCAGTACTTC,CASSLEKRGTQYF
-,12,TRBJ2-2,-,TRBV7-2,TGTGCCAGCAGCGCAAAATCCGGGGAGCTGTTTTTT,CASSAKSGELFF
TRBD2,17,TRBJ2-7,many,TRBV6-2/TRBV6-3,TGTGCCAGCAGTTACGAGATAGCGGGAGTGAGAGGATACGAGCAGTACTTC,CASSYEIAGVRGYEQYF
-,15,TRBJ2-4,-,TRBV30,TGTGCCTGGACCAAAAGGGGAATAGCCAAAAACATTCAGTACTTC,CAWTKRGIAKNIQYF
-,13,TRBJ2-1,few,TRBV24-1,TGTGCCACCAGTGTGGGCTCCTACAATGAGCAGTTCTTC,CATSVGSYNEQFF
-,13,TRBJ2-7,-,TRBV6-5,TGTGCCAGCAGTGTACTTTCAACCCGGGAGCAGTACTTC,CASSVLSTREQYF
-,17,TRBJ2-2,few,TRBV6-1,TGTGCCAGCAGTGTCTCAGCCCCGTGGACGGCCACCGGGGAGCTGTTTTTT,CASSVSAPWTATGELFF
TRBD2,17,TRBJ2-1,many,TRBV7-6,TGTGCCAGCAGCTTAGGTGTTGGGCGGGGGGGCCAAAATGAGCAGTTCTTC,CASSLGVGRGGQNEQFF
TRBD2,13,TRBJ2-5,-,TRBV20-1,TGCAGTACCGAGGGACTAGTTCAAGAGACCCAGTACTTC,CSTEGLVQETQYF
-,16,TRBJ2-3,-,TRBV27,TGTGCCAGCAGTACCCGGTGGGGGGTCGGCACAGATACGCAGTATTTT,CASSTRWGVGTDTQYF
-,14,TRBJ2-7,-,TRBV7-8,TGTGCCAGCAGCTTAAAGTTTCTCGGCTACGAGCAGTACTTC,CASSLKFLGYEQYF
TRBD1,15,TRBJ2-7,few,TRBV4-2,TGTGCCAGCAGCCAGGTGGGGACAGGGGTCTACGAGCAGTACTTC,CASSQVGTGVYEQYF
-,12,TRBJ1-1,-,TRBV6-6,TGTGCCAGCGTGGGTTTAGGGACTGAAGCTTTCTTT,CASVGLGTEAFF
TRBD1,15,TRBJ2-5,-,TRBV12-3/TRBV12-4,TGTGGCAGCAGTTTTCTGGGGACAGCGCAAGAGACCCAGTACTTC,CGSSFLGTAQETQYF
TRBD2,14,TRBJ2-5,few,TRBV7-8,TGTGCCAGCAGCCGGGGGAGGGTACTGGAGACCCAGTACTTC,CASSRGRVLETQYF
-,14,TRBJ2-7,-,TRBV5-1,TGCGCCAGCAGCTTGGGGGGGGCGCAGGGCGAGCAGTACTTC,CASSLGGAQGEQYF
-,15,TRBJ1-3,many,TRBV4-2,TGTGCCAGCAGCCAAGGGGCGAGCTCTGGAAACACCATATATTTT,CASSQGASSGNTIYF
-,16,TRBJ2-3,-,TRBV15,TGTGCCACCAGCAGAGAGGGCCAGACCCTCACAGATACGCAGTATTTT,CATSREGQTLTDTQYF
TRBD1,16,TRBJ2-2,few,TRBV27,TGTGCCAGCAGTCCCTATTCCGGGACAGGGACCGGGGAGCTGTTTTTT,CASSPYSGTGTGELFF
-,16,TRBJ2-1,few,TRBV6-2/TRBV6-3,TGTGCCAGCAGTTACTCGCTGACAGGCTCCTACAATGAGCAGTTCTTC,CASSYSLTGSYNEQFF
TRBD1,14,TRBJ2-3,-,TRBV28,TGTGCCAGCAGCTCCAGGGGGACCACAGATACGCAGTATTTT,CASSSRGTTDTQYF
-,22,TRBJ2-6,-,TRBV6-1,TGTGCCAGCAGTGAGCGGGGTGGCCGGGCCGTTCTAGCCCTCTCTGGGGCCAACGTCCTGACTTTC,CASSERGGRAVLALSGANVLTF
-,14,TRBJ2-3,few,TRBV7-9,TGTGCCAGCAGCTCTAGCCTCGGGTCAGATACGCAGTATTTT,CASSSSLGSDTQYF
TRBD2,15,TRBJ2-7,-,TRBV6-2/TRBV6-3,TGTGCCAGCAGCCGTCTAGCGGGAGTGTTGTACGAGCAGTACTTC,CASSRLAGVLYEQYF
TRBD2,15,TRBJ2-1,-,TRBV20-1,TGCAGTGCTCCCCCCATTCAGCGGGAGGTAAATGAGCAGTTCTTC,CSAPPIQREVNEQFF
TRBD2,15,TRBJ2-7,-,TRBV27,TGTGCCAGCAGCTCAAGCGGGATCTTCCCCTACGAGCAGTACTTC,CASSSSGIFPYEQYF
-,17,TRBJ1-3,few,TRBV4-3,TGCGCCAGCAGCCAATTGCTCGGCAGAAACTCTGGAAACACCATATATTTT,CASSQLLGRNSGNTIYF
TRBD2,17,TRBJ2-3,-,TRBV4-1,TGCGCCAGCAGCCAAATGCCCCTAGCGGGGGTCACAGATACGCAGTATTTT,CASSQMPLAGVTDTQYF
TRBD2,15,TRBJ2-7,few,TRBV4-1,TGCGCCAGCAGCCAAACGCGGGGGGGCGTCTACGAGCAGTACTTC,CASSQTRGGVYEQYF
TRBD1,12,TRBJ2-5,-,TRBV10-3,TGTGCCATCGGGGGACAGCGGGAGACCCAGTACTTC,CAIGGQRETQYF
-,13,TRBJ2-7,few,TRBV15,TGTGCCATCTCTTCCGGGACATTTAGCGAGCAGTACTTC,CAISSGTFSEQYF
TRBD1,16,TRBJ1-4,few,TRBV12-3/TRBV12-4,TGTGCCAGCACCATCGGGACAGGGGCAACTAATGAAAAACTGTTTTTT,CASTIGTGATNEKLFF
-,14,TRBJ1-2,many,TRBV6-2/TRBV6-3,TGTGCCAGCAGCAGACAAGGGACCCGTTATGGCTACACCTTC,CASSRQGTRYGYTF
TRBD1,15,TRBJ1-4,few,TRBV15,TGTGCCACCAGCCCCAGGACAGGGACGAATGAAAAACTGTTTTTT,CATSPRTGTNEKLFF
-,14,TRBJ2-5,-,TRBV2,TGTGCCAGCAGTGAACCCCAGCGGCTAGTGACCCAGTACTTC,CASSEPQRLVTQYF
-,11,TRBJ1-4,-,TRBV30,TGTGCCTGGACCCCGGGGGGGCGTCTGTTTTTT,CAWTPGGRLFF
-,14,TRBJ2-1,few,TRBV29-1,TGCAGCGCTCTACAGCAGGGGCGAAACAATGAGCAGTTCTTC,CSALQQGRNNEQFF
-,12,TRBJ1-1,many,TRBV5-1,TGCGCCAGCAGCTTGGAGGGGAGCGAAGCTTTCTTT,CASSLEGSEAFF
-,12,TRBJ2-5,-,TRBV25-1,TGTGCCAGCAGTGAATATCTAGAGACCCAGTACTTC,CASSEYLETQYF
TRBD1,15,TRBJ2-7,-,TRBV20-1,TGCAGTGCTAGAGATCCGGGACAGGGGGTGTACGAGCAGTACTTC,CSARDPGQGVYEQYF